Following are 31 T cell receptor beta chains from one sample sequenced in a study of CD8 T cells in ankylosing spondylitis (TCRdb year 2017). Broad study findings and their caveats: A TCR beta motif of several highly homologous amino acid variants appeared characteristic of blood from ankylosing spondylitis patients.

The antigens for these receptors are not known. Library prep was done by 5' RACE. Reads for this sample came from an Illumina HiSeq 2500. In TCRdb, the public reads were trimmed at Q25 with fastp and aligned with MiXCR, with productive beta chains retained. Records with the same CDR3 protein are collapsed into one entry carrying the most frequent genes and DNA. The sample table lists roughly 700,000 distinct CDR3 sequences, around 20% of them with a count of one. Roughly a fifth of the sample belongs to the ten largest clones. Sequenced sample: blood, either unsorted or a sorted T cell fraction (not recorded which). These receptors were taken from a male donor with ankylosing spondylitis.

This clonotype was observed a handful of times. The gene calls are TRBV20-1 and TRBJ1-1; 7 bases fit TRBD1. The length of the CDR3 is 13 residues. The germline V gene has CDR1 DFQATT and CDR2 SNEGSKA (reference sequence). The CDR3: CSRIGTVNTEAFF. As DNA, the CDR3 is TGCAGCCGAATCGGGACAGTGAACACTGAAGCTTTCTTT.

The genes are TRBV4-2 and TRBJ2-5; TRBD2 aligns across 11 bases. Trimming cost V 4 bases and J 2 bases; bases outside gene matches: 6. This CDR3 comprises 16 residues. The V gene's germline CDR1 is LGHNA and CDR2 YNFKEQ. CDR3 DNA: TGTGCCAGCAGCCCGGGTCGACTAGCGGGACAAGAGACCCAGTACTTC. Protein: CASSPGRLAGQETQYF.

The chain couples TRBV5-1 to TRBJ2-3, with a weak D call TRBD1 (6 bases). Germline CDR1 is SGHRS and CDR2 is YFSETQ. V gave up 0 bases and J gave up 6 bases, with 11 bases separating them. The CDR3 sequence is 14 residues long. In nucleotides, the CDR3 is TGCGCCAGCAGCTTGGGGGTCACAGGGGATACGCAGTATTTT. Translating it yields CASSLGVTGDTQYF.

This chain uses TRBV19 with TRBJ2-7; perhaps TRBD2 as D (5 bases). With 5 bases removed from V and 6 bases from J, the gap between germline ends came to 14 bases. The CDR3 sequence is 13 residues long. CDR1 is LNHDA, CDR2 SQIVND, per germline (reference sequence). The CDR3: CASSPRLEGEQYF. The CDR3 DNA follows: TGTGCCAGTAGTCCGCGGCTAGAGGGCGAGCAGTACTTC.

The rearrangement links TRBV7-9 to TRBJ2-3, with a possible D match to TRBD2 (6 bases). Trimming took 5 bases from V and 4 from J, leaving 19 bases between them. The CDR3 consists of 16 residues. CDR1 is SEHNR, CDR2 FQNEAQ, per germline (reference sequence). As DNA, the CDR3 is TGTGCCAGCAGCAAAGCATTAGCGGAACGATCAGATACGCAGTATTTT. This sequence encodes CASSKALAERSDTQYF. Drawing the rest from reference TRBV7-9 and TRBJ2-3, the complete variable domain is DTGVSQNPRHKITKRGQNVTFRCDPISEHNRLYWYRQTLGQGPEFLTYFQNEAQLEKSRLLSDRFSAERPKGSFSTLEIQRTEQGDSAMYLCASSKALAERSDTQYFGPGTRLTVL.

This clonotype occurred a few times. The chain couples TRBV20-1 to TRBJ1-4; D possibly corresponds to TRBD1 (5 bases). Per the germline V gene, CDR1 is DFQATT and CDR2 is SNEGSKA (reference sequence). The CDR3 is 11 amino acids. The ends were cut back, 3 bases at V and 10 bases at J, with 9 bases in the middle. This chain's CDR3 is CSARGLGKLFF. In nucleotides, the CDR3 is TGCAGTGCTAGGGGACTTGGAAAACTGTTTTTT.

The chain employs TRBV5-1 and TRBJ1-2, with D possibly matching TRBD1 (6 bases). This CDR3 region has 14 residues. CDR1 SGHRS and CDR2 YFSETQ come from the germline V gene. Trimming pared 1 base from V and 8 bases from J, leaving 15 bases between. The CDR3 DNA reads TGCGCCAGCAGCTTGCAGGGGCCCGGAGACGGCTACACCTTC. As protein: CASSLQGPGDGYTF.

The chain links TRBV28 to TRBJ2-5, with 10 bases lining up with TRBD1. The germline V gene has CDR1 MDHEN and CDR2 SYDVKM. V lost 3 bases, J lost 4 bases, and 5 bases stayed unmatched. The CDR3 totals 15 residues. CDR3 bases: TGTGCCAGCAGTTTCATCCGACAGGGGGCAGAGACCCAGTACTTC. The encoded protein is CASSFIRQGAETQYF.

This chain connects TRBV5-1 to TRBJ1-1, with 7 bases fitting TRBD1. Germline CDR1 reads SGHRS; CDR2 reads YFSETQ. The CDR3 runs 15 residues. With 0 bases clipped from V and 4 bases from J, the junction kept 6 bases outside the gene matches. Here the CDR3 DNA reads TGCGCCAGCAGCTTGGACACAGGGGTTGGCACTGAAGCTTTCTTT. Amino acids: CASSLDTGVGTEAFF.

This clonotype was observed a few times. The rearrangement links TRBV6-1 to TRBJ2-7; 7 nucleotides match TRBD2. CDR1 is MNHNS, CDR2 SASEGT, per germline. The V segment lost 6 bases and the J segment 3 bases; nucleotides outside the gene matches: 11. The CDR3 is 15 residues long. The CDR3 is CASRGGSFALYEQYF. The CDR3 nucleotides are TGTGCCAGCAGGGGAGGGAGTTTCGCCCTCTACGAGCAGTACTTC.

A few counts support this clonotype. The rearrangement uses TRBV3-1 and TRBJ2-1; 7 bases match TRBD2. Germline V CDR1 and CDR2: LGHDT, YNNKEL (reference sequence). The length of the CDR3 is 15 residues. V dropped 1 base and J dropped 4; count of bases not matched to a gene: 4. CDR3 residues: CASSQASGGYNEQFF. CDR3 nucleotide sequence: TGTGCCAGCAGCCAAGCTAGCGGAGGGTACAATGAGCAGTTCTTC.

The chain is built from TRBV7-8 and TRBJ1-2; D gene ambiguous. V was clipped by 7 bases and J by 3 bases, with 27 bases between them. The V gene's germline CDR1 is SGHVS and CDR2 FQNEAQ. There are 18 residues in the CDR3. The CDR3 DNA follows: TGTGCCAGCAACCGAGGGCGAGGGCGTAGTAGTTCCGACTATGGCTACACCTTC. As protein: CASNRGRGRSSSDYGYTF.

This clonotype has a handful of counts. The chain couples TRBV5-1 to TRBJ2-6; D is ambiguous. The germline V and J ends were trimmed by 4 bases and 0 bases, with 11 bases remaining between them. The germline V gene has CDR1 SGHRS and CDR2 YFSETQ. The CDR3 loop spans 16 amino acids. The CDR3 coding sequence is TGCGCCAGCAGCGCCGGACGTTACTCTGGGGCCAACGTCCTGACTTTC. This gives the protein CASSAGRYSGANVLTF.

The genes are TRBV20-1 and TRBJ1-1; D unclear. The germline CDR1 and CDR2 sequences are DFQATT and SNEGSKA (reference sequence). CDR3 length: 14 amino acids. V was pared by 5 bases and J by 0 bases, with 13 bases between. Here the CDR3 DNA reads TGCAGTGCTGTTCCTTCCTATGTGAACACTGAAGCTTTCTTT. It is translated as CSAVPSYVNTEAFF.

V gene TRBV5-4 combines with J gene TRBJ2-1, with D possibly being TRBD2 (5 bases). The V gene's germline CDR1 is SGHNT and CDR2 YYREEE (reference sequence). V shed 3 bases and J shed 8 bases, with 12 bases lying between them. The CDR3 spans 13 residues. DNA of the CDR3: TGTGCCAGCAGCTACTCCGGGGTGGATGAGCAGTTCTTC. Amino acids: CASSYSGVDEQFF.

This clonotype was seen a handful of times. CDR3 DNA sequence: TGTGCCAGCAGCCAAGATTTTTTCTACAGGAACTATGGCTACACCTTC. It yields the protein CASSQDFFYRNYGYTF. The chain uses TRBV3-1 and TRBJ1-2; D perhaps matches TRBD1 (5 bases). CDR1 and CDR2 from the germline V gene are LGHDT and YNNKEL (reference sequence). V lost 0 bases, J lost 2 bases, and 13 bases lay in between. This CDR3 has 16 residues.

A few counts support this clonotype. V is TRBV28 and J is TRBJ2-4; 7 positions match TRBD2. The CDR3 runs to 11 residues. The trim removed 8 bases at V and 7 bases at J, leaving 2 bases unmatched. Germline CDR1 and CDR2: MDHEN and SYDVKM. The CDR3, as DNA: TGTGCCAGCGGGAGGGCCAACATTCAGTACTTC. The encoded protein is CASGRANIQYF.

V gene TRBV7-6 combines with J gene TRBJ2-7; TRBD2 agrees at 15 bases. The V gene's germline CDR1 is SGHVS and CDR2 FNYEAQ. V was clipped by 3 bases and J by 0 bases; unmatched bases: 3. The CDR3 loop spans 17 amino acids. CDR3 region: CASSLGLAGGNSYEQYF. The CDR3 bases are TGTGCCAGCAGCTTGGGACTAGCGGGAGGTAACTCCTACGAGCAGTACTTC.

The V call is TRBV19, the J call TRBJ1-1; D ambiguous. Germline CDR1 reads LNHDA; CDR2 reads SQIVND (reference sequence). Trimming shortened V by 3 bases and J by 2 bases, and 19 bases separated the two germline ends. CDR3 size: 17 residues. The CDR3 coding sequence is TGTGCCAGTAGTATGAGGCAGGCACTTAAGTTAAACACTGAAGCTTTCTTT. Its translation: CASSMRQALKLNTEAFF.

This clonotype was found a few times. This chain uses TRBV3-1 with TRBJ2-1; D is perhaps TRBD1 (5 bases). CDR1 is LGHDT and CDR2 is YNNKEL in the germline V gene (reference sequence). Trimming took off 3 bases at V and 4 bases at J, with 7 bases between the two ends. The CDR3 has 13 amino acids. CDR3 in amino acids: CASSHQGYNEQFF. The DNA of the CDR3 is TGTGCCAGCAGCCACCAGGGTTACAATGAGCAGTTCTTC.

V usage is TRBV2 and J usage is TRBJ2-1; 8 positions match TRBD1. CDR3 size: 15 residues. With 7 bases clipped from V and 1 base from J, the junction kept 6 bases outside the gene matches. Germline values: CDR1 SNHLY, CDR2 FYNNEI. DNA of the CDR3: TGTGCCAGCATCGCAGGGGGCGCGTCCTACAATGAGCAGTTCTTC. Translation gives CASIAGGASYNEQFF.

This clonotype was recorded a few times. The V call is TRBV6-5, the J call TRBJ1-5; D call uncertain. The germline gives CDR1 MNHEY, CDR2 SVGAGI. The CDR3 sequence is 12 residues long. Deletions cut 8 bases from V and 4 bases from J, with 9 bases between. The CDR3 reads CASGRGNQPQHF. Here the CDR3 DNA reads TGTGCCAGCGGCCGAGGTAATCAGCCCCAGCATTTT.

The chain recombines TRBV5-1 with TRBJ2-5, with a possible D match to TRBD2 (5 bases). This CDR3 contains 15 residues. Trimming left V 2 bases short and J 5 bases short, with 16 bases between. CDR1 SGHRS and CDR2 YFSETQ come from the germline V gene. CDR3 region: CASSLTPLALETQYF. The DNA of the CDR3 is TGCGCCAGCAGCTTAACACCGCTAGCTTTGGAGACCCAGTACTTC.

This clonotype was counted a few times. The chain recombines TRBV20-1 with TRBJ1-4; possible D gene TRBD1, 6 bases. The CDR3 has 14 residues. Germline V gene lookup returns CDR1 DFQATT and CDR2 SNEGSKA (reference sequence). V lost 7 bases and J lost 7, with 19 bases in between. This CDR3 reads CSVDLQGRGEKLFF. For the CDR3, the DNA is TGCAGTGTGGACCTACAGGGTCGTGGTGAAAAACTGTTTTTT.

This clonotype was observed at least ten times. The CDR3 nucleotides read TGTGCCAGCACCCTAGGGGCGGTGGGTGAAGCTTTCTTT. Its protein product is CASTLGAVGEAFF. The genes are TRBV14 and TRBJ1-1; D is perhaps TRBD1 (5 bases). The germline V and J ends were trimmed by 7 bases and 7 bases, with 16 bases remaining between them. The germline V gene encodes CDR1 SGHDN and CDR2 FVKESK. The CDR3 runs to 13 residues.

The chain links TRBV6-5 to TRBJ2-5, with D perhaps TRBD1 or TRBD2 (5 bases each). The germline V gene has CDR1 MNHEY and CDR2 SVGAGI. V lost 2 bases and J 5 bases, leaving 12 bases between the germline ends. This CDR3 has 14 amino acids. CDR3 sequence: CASSYVVGTETQYF. CDR3 bases: TGTGCCAGCAGTTACGTGGTAGGGACGGAGACCCAGTACTTC.

This clonotype was seen a few times. The CDR3 loop is CSAHTATNEKLFF. As DNA, the CDR3 is TGCAGTGCCCACACTGCAACTAATGAAAAACTGTTTTTT. The chain carries TRBV20-1 and TRBJ1-4, with unresolved D. Trimming removed 6 bases at V and 0 bases at J, with 8 bases between. The CDR3 runs to 13 residues. Germline CDR1 is DFQATT and CDR2 is SNEGSKA (reference sequence).

This clonotype was counted at least ten times. The V call is TRBV5-1, the J call TRBJ1-5; D ambiguous. This CDR3 spans 11 amino acids. Germline V lookup: CDR1 SGHRS, CDR2 YFSETQ. The CDR3 DNA reads as TGCGCGAGCCTGGCCAATCAGCCCCAGCATTTT. Protein: CASLANQPQHF.

This clonotype was observed a handful of times. V is TRBV12-3 or TRBV12-4 and J is TRBJ2-2; no firm D call. Trimming removed 3 bases at V and 6 bases at J, with 8 bases between. The CDR3 covers 13 residues. CDR3 residues: CASSFVQPGELFF. The CDR3 DNA sequence: TGTGCCAGCAGTTTTGTTCAACCCGGGGAGCTGTTTTTT.

This clonotype has just a few counts. The J gene is TRBJ1-1, the V gene TRBV20-1; D ambiguous. CDR1 and CDR2 from the germline V gene are DFQATT and SNEGSKA (reference sequence). This CDR3 has 13 residues. Trimming pared 3 bases from V and 4 bases from J, leaving 12 bases between. The CDR3 nucleotides are TGCAGTGCTAGGTTAGACTTATCCACTGAAGCTTTCTTT. Translation gives CSARLDLSTEAFF.

This clonotype occurred a few times. The chain recombines TRBV9 with TRBJ1-2; D may be TRBD1 (5 bases). Germline V gene sequence: CDR1 SGDLS, CDR2 YYNGEE. The CDR3 totals 13 residues. Trimming stripped 0 bases from V and 4 bases from J, with 7 bases between. The CDR3 DNA is TGTGCCAGCAGCGTAGATGACAGCTATGGCTACACCTTC. Translation: CASSVDDSYGYTF.